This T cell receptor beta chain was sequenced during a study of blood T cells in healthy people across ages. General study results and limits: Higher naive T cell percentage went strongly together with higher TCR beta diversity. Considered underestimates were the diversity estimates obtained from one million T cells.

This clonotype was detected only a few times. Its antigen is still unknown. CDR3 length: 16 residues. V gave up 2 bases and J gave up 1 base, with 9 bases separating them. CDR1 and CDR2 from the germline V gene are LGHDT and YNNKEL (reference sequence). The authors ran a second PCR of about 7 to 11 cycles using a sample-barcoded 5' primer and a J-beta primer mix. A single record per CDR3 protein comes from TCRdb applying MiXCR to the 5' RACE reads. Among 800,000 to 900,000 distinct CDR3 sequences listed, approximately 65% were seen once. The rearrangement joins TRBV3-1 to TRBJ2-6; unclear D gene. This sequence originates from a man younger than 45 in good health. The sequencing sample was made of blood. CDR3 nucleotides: TGTGCCAGCAGCCAAAGCTTAGTGTCTGGGGCCAACGTCCTGACTTTC. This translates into CASSQSLVSGANVLTF.